Listed below are T cell receptor beta chains from one sample, sequenced in a study of blood T cells in healthy people across ages. TCRdb reprocessed the 5' RACE reads with MiXCR, giving one entry per CDR3 protein. The data show roughly 900,000 distinct CDR3 sequences, with roughly 48% seen just once and around 15% held by the top ten. The sequenced sample was blood. These receptors were obtained from a young man in good health. Both conserved end residues are part of each CDR3. The D gene is left open where the match is weak. Only part of the rows carry a size: once, few, many, or a class if the clone is expanded.

TRBD1 TRBJ2-1 TRBV29-1 . CSVGDRAVTEQFF TGCAGCGTGGGTGACAGGGCAGTCACTGAGCAGTTCTTC
TRBD1 TRBJ1-2 TRBV30 few CAWSKTGVYYGYTF TGTGCCTGGAGCAAGACAGGGGTTTACTATGGCTACACCTTC
TRBD2 TRBJ2-1 TRBV7-2 . CASSSSSGGAVGNEQFF TGTGCCAGCAGCTCTTCTAGCGGGGGGGCCGTCGGCAATGAGCAGTTCTTC
. TRBJ1-1 TRBV29-1 . CSTMNTEAFF TGCAGTACCATGAACACTGAAGCTTTCTTT
. TRBJ2-3 TRBV20-1 . CSARTGQGTDTQYF TGCAGTGCTAGAACAGGGCAGGGCACAGATACGCAGTATTTT
. TRBJ2-7 TRBV15 . CATSSRRDSSYEQYF TGTGCCACCAGCTCTCGGCGGGACAGCTCCTACGAGCAGTACTTC
. TRBJ2-3 TRBV4-3 few CASSQDGDRDTQYF TGCGCCAGCAGCCAAGATGGGGACCGGGATACGCAGTATTTT
. TRBJ2-1 TRBV20-1 . CSAKQWGGFNEQFF TGCAGTGCGAAGCAGTGGGGGGGCTTCAATGAGCAGTTCTTC
. TRBJ2-3 TRBV20-1 . CSALSTDTQYF TGCAGTGCTCTCAGCACAGATACGCAGTATTTT
. TRBJ2-3 TRBV5-4 . CTSSPSGTSSTDTQYF TGTACCAGCAGCCCATCCGGGACCTCCAGCACAGATACGCAGTATTTT
. TRBJ2-7 TRBV25-1 few CASSTNDRQGSYEQYF TGTGCCAGCAGTACAAACGACAGGCAAGGGTCCTACGAGCAGTACTTC
. TRBJ2-1 TRBV10-3 . CAISSRGGARDNEQFF TGTGCCATCAGTTCGCGAGGGGGGGCGAGGGACAATGAGCAGTTCTTC
. TRBJ1-5 TRBV20-1 . CSARVAEYSNQPQHF TGCAGTGCTAGAGTGGCAGAATATAGCAATCAGCCCCAGCATTTT
. TRBJ2-1 TRBV4-3 . CASSQETGRNEQFF TGCGCCAGCAGCCAAGAAACAGGGCGCAATGAGCAGTTCTTC
. TRBJ1-1 TRBV30 . CAWSVNRGSRNTEAFF TGTGCCTGGAGTGTTAATCGGGGCAGCAGGAACACTGAAGCTTTCTTT
TRBD2 TRBJ2-7 TRBV15 . CATSRDGRDSYEQYF TGTGCCACCAGCAGAGATGGGAGGGACTCCTACGAGCAGTACTTC
. TRBJ2-7 TRBV6-6 . CASSYSFGGILYEQYF TGTGCCAGCAGTTACTCCTTTGGGGGGATACTCTACGAGCAGTACTTC
TRBD1 TRBJ1-5 TRBV27 few CASSSGQNNQPQHF TGTGCCAGCAGTTCGGGACAGAACAATCAGCCCCAGCATTTT
. TRBJ2-7 TRBV29-1 . CSVEAASAHNTSSYEQYF TGCAGCGTTGAAGCGGCTTCCGCTCACAATACGAGCTCCTACGAGCAGTACTTC
TRBD1 TRBJ2-2 TRBV30 . CAWRASTGRTGELFF TGTGCCTGGCGTGCCTCGACAGGGCGAACCGGGGAGCTGTTTTTT
. TRBJ2-4 TRBV6-2/TRBV6-3 . CAGRRRQGGGDLAKNIQYF TGTGCCGGCAGACGCAGACAGGGAGGTGGCGACTTAGCCAAAAACATTCAGTACTTC
TRBD2 TRBJ2-7 TRBV6-5 . CASSYLTSGAYEQYF TGTGCCAGCAGTTATCTGACTAGCGGGGCCTACGAGCAGTACTTC
TRBD1 TRBJ1-2 TRBV15 . CATSRSNRGNYGYTF TGTGCCACCAGCAGGTCCAACAGGGGGAACTATGGCTACACCTTC
TRBD2 TRBJ2-1 TRBV30 . CAWSIGTSGDNEQFF TGTGCCTGGTCCATCGGGACTAGCGGAGACAATGAGCAGTTCTTC
TRBD2 TRBJ2-1 TRBV10-3 few CAISEASGGANEQFF TGTGCCATCAGTGAGGCTAGCGGGGGGGCAAATGAGCAGTTCTTC
TRBD2 TRBJ2-1 TRBV5-1 . CASSRPGLADSYEQFF TGCGCCAGCAGCCGACCCGGACTAGCGGATTCCTACGAGCAGTTCTTC
. TRBJ2-3 TRBV20-1 . CSAFPGERHIDTQYF TGCAGTGCCTTCCCGGGCGAACGACACATAGATACGCAGTATTTT
TRBD1 TRBJ2-5 TRBV7-9 once CASSTGDRGHETQYF TGTGCCAGCAGCACGGGGGACAGGGGGCATGAGACCCAGTACTTC
. TRBJ2-1 TRBV6-5 . CASSYQWTLPLDEQFF TGTGCCAGCAGTTACCAATGGACACTCCCGCTAGATGAGCAGTTCTTC
. TRBJ2-1 TRBV18 . CASSPVGPYSGIMDEQFF TGTGCCAGTTCACCGGTGGGACCCTACTCGGGAATAATGGATGAGCAGTTCTTC
TRBD2 TRBJ2-3 TRBV5-1 many CASSLTGGRTDTQYF TGTGCCAGCAGCTTAACGGGGGGGCGCACAGATACGCAGTATTTT
TRBD2 TRBJ2-7 TRBV18 . CASSRLSGEGSYEQYF TGTGCCAGCTCCCGGTTGTCGGGGGAGGGGTCCTACGAGCAGTACTTC
TRBD2 TRBJ2-1 TRBV20-1 many CSSIPPGGAVNEQFF TGCAGTTCCATCCCCCCGGGGGGGGCTGTCAATGAGCAGTTCTTC
TRBD1 TRBJ2-2 TRBV24-1 . CATRRTGRTGELFF TGTGCCACCAGAAGGACAGGGAGGACCGGGGAGCTGTTTTTT
. TRBJ2-5 TRBV20-1 . CSARDGSSGQETQYF TGCAGTGCTAGAGATGGATCTAGTGGCCAAGAGACCCAGTACTTC
TRBD1 TRBJ2-5 TRBV5-1 . CASSLGRTGGVKETQYF TGCGCCAGCAGCTTGGGTAGAACAGGGGGCGTGAAGGAGACCCAGTACTTC
TRBD1 TRBJ2-3 TRBV10-1 . CASRREGANTQYF TGCGCCAGCAGACGTGAGGGGGCAAATACGCAGTATTTT
. TRBJ1-5 TRBV7-2 few CASSFYGGRSNQPQHF TGTGCCAGCAGCTTTTACGGGGGCAGAAGCAATCAGCCCCAGCATTTT
. TRBJ2-1 TRBV6-2/TRBV6-3 . CASSALEGYNEQFF TGTGCCAGCAGTGCCTTGGAGGGCTACAATGAGCAGTTCTTC
. TRBJ2-7 TRBV6-6 . CASSSPTGDYEQYF TGTGCCAGCAGTTCACCCACAGGAGACTACGAGCAGTACTTC
TRBD1 TRBJ1-1 TRBV12-3/TRBV12-4 . CASSSGTGSMNTEAFF TGTGCCAGCAGTTCTGGGACAGGAAGCATGAACACTGAAGCTTTCTTT
. TRBJ2-5 TRBV29-1 once CSVLISQETQYF TGCAGCGTTTTAATCAGTCAAGAGACCCAGTACTTC
TRBD2 TRBJ2-1 TRBV7-3 . CASSLPGGSGEQFF TGTGCCAGCAGCTTACCCGGGGGGTCAGGTGAGCAGTTCTTC
. TRBJ2-4 TRBV3-1 few CASSRNIAKNIQYF TGTGCCAGCAGCCGCAACATAGCCAAAAACATTCAGTACTTC
TRBD1 TRBJ2-3 TRBV15 many CATSLDRERADTQYF TGTGCCACCAGCCTGGACAGGGAAAGGGCAGATACGCAGTATTTT